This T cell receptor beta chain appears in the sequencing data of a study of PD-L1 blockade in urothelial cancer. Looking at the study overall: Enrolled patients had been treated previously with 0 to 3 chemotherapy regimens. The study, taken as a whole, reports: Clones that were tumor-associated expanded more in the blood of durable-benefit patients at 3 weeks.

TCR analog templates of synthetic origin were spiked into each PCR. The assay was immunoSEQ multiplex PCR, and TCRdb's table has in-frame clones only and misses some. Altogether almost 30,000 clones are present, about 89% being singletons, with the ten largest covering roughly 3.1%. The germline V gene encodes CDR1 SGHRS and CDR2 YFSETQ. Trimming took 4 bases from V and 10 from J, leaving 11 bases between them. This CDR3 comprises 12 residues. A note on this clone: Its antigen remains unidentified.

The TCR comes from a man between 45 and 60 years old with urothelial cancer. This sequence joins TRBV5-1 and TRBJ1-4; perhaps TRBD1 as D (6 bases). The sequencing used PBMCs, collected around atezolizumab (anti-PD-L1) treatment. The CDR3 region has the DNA TGCGCCAGCAGCCAACAGGGCGGAAAACTGTTTTTT. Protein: CASSQQGGKLFF.